These 2 T cell receptor beta chains were all obtained from the same sample, sequenced in a study of cytotoxic CD8 clonotypes in ibrutinib-treated CLL. Produced via immunoSEQ multiplex PCR; TCRdb's table is partial and in-frame only. The repertoire holds 76,000 or so clones, with roughly 83% as singletons. The specimen was PBMCs, collected after 24 months of ibrutinib treatment. These receptors were collected from a human donor with chronic lymphocytic leukemia.

The gene calls are TRBV11-3 and TRBJ2-1, with D hard to call. CDR3 size: 14 residues. V was pared by 1 base and J by 1 base, with 5 bases between. CDR1 and CDR2 from the germline V gene are SGHNT and YENEEA. The CDR3 DNA sequence: TGTGCCAGCAGCTTAGCCCCGTCCTACAATGAGCAGTTCTTC. Its translation: CASSLAPSYNEQFF.

The rearrangement links TRBV2 to TRBJ1-2; 8 bases agree with TRBD1. The CDR3 runs to 13 residues. Germline values: CDR1 SNHLY, CDR2 FYNNEI. The junction had 2 bases not matched to a gene; V was cut back by 0 bases and J by 8 bases. Here the CDR3 reads CASSEAQGAGYTF. The CDR3, as DNA: TGTGCCAGCAGTGAAGCGCAGGGGGCAGGCTACACCTTC.